This passage covers 24 T cell receptor beta chains from one sample sequenced in a study of OX40 agonist ivuxolimab in advanced cancers. Sequencing was performed with immunoSEQ multiplex PCR; in TCRdb, only in-frame clones are kept and a portion is missing. The table records roughly 51,000 clones, roughly 90% of them present only once. The sample was CD4+ or CD8+ T cells sorted from blood, taken in a trial of the OX40 agonist ivuxolimab. The source is an adult with an advanced solid tumor such as melanoma, head and neck, liver or kidney cancer.

The CDR3 nucleotides read TGTGCCAGCAACACAAGGAGCGGCTCGGGAACCCAGTACTTC. As protein: CASNTRSGSGTQYF. V and J are TRBV19 and TRBJ2-5; TRBD2 is a possible D gene (5 bases). This CDR3 contains 14 residues. The V and J ends lost 9 bases and 8 bases respectively, with 22 bases between them. Germline loops: CDR1 LNHDA, CDR2 SQIVND (reference sequence).

The gene calls are TRBV5-5 and TRBJ2-1; tentative D call: TRBD2 (5 bases). V shed 0 bases and J shed 1 base, with 8 bases lying between them. The V gene's germline CDR1 is SGHKS and CDR2 YYEKEE (reference sequence). This CDR3 is 15 amino acids long. CDR3 sequence: CASSLDGISYNEQFF. CDR3 coding DNA: TGTGCCAGCAGCTTGGACGGGATTTCCTACAATGAGCAGTTCTTC.

This clone was detected a few times. V usage is TRBV29-1 and J usage is TRBJ2-1, with 8 nucleotides matching TRBD2. Trimming removed 1 base from V and 3 bases from J; junction bases left unmatched: 2. This CDR3 region has 14 residues. Germline CDR1 is SQVTM and CDR2 is ANQGSEA. The CDR3 nucleotides read TGCAGCGTTGAAGTCGGGGGGGGCTACAATGAGCAGTTCTTC. This encodes CSVEVGGGYNEQFF.

The chain carries TRBV30 and TRBJ2-5; 13 nucleotides match TRBD2. Germline V gene data show CDR1 as GTSNPN and CDR2 as SVGIG (reference sequence). V lost 2 bases, J lost 4 bases, and 10 bases stayed unmatched. The CDR3 runs to 17 residues. The CDR3 loop reads CAWSITVGLAGVETQYF. The CDR3 coding sequence is TGTGCCTGGAGTATAACCGTAGGACTAGCGGGAGTAGAGACCCAGTACTTC.

V gene TRBV7-9 combines with J gene TRBJ2-1; D might be TRBD2 (6 bases). Between the trimmed V and J ends, which lost 5 bases and 4 bases, there was a span of 12 bases. This CDR3 has 14 residues. CDR1 and CDR2 (germline): SEHNR, FQNEAQ (reference sequence). The CDR3 nucleotides are TGTGCCAGCAGCCCCGGGACTCCGTACAATGAGCAGTTCTTC. This gives the protein CASSPGTPYNEQFF.

V usage is TRBV11-2 and J usage is TRBJ2-7; weak D call: TRBD2 (5 bases). Germline V gene data show CDR1 as SGHAT and CDR2 as FQNNGV. The V and J ends lost 8 bases and 0 bases respectively, with 8 bases between them. The CDR3 runs 12 residues. CDR3 DNA: TGTGCCAGCGGGAGAAACTCCTACGAGCAGTACTTC. Its translation: CASGRNSYEQYF.

The J gene is TRBJ1-4, the V gene TRBV19, with D possibly TRBD1 on 6 matching bases. CDR3 length: 16 amino acids. Germline values: CDR1 LNHDA, CDR2 SQIVND (reference sequence). The ends were cut back, 5 bases at V and 0 bases at J, with 13 bases in the middle. For the CDR3, the DNA is TGTGCCAGTAGTCCCTTGTGGGGGCCAACTAATGAAAAACTGTTTTTT. Residues: CASSPLWGPTNEKLFF.

This clone ranks as medium-sized. V usage is TRBV7-9 and J usage is TRBJ2-1, with 14 bases aligning to TRBD2. Per the germline V gene, CDR1 is SEHNR and CDR2 is FQNEAQ (reference sequence). This CDR3 has 15 amino acids. Trimming at V came to 5 bases and at J to 8 bases, leaving 5 bases not matched to a gene. The CDR3 loop is CASSAGTSGSYEQFF. CDR3 in DNA: TGTGCCAGCAGCGCCGGGACTAGCGGGAGCTATGAGCAGTTCTTC. Combining the CDR3 with reference TRBV7-9 and TRBJ2-1 gives the whole variable domain DTGVSQNPRHKITKRGQNVTFRCDPISEHNRLYWYRQTLGQGPEFLTYFQNEAQLEKSRLLSDRFSAERPKGSFSTLEIQRTEQGDSAMYLCASSAGTSGSYEQFFGPGTRLTVL.

The rearrangement joins TRBV9 to TRBJ1-4; perhaps TRBD1 as D (5 bases). Trimming cost V 3 bases and J 2 bases, with 8 bases left between them. The CDR3 sequence is 14 residues long. CDR1 SGDLS and CDR2 YYNGEE come from the germline V gene. The CDR3 sequence: CASSARDTNEKLFF. The CDR3 region has the DNA TGTGCCAGCAGCGCCAGGGATACTAATGAAAAACTGTTTTTT.

V usage is TRBV5-1 and J usage is TRBJ2-5, with D perhaps matching TRBD1 or TRBD2 (5 bases each). The CDR3 has 18 amino acids. Looked up from germline, CDR1 is SGHRS and CDR2 is YFSETQ. The germline V and J ends were trimmed by 3 bases and 0 bases, with 21 bases remaining between them. The CDR3 bases are TGCGCCAGCAGCTCACCCCGGTGGGACCCGGAGGACCAAGAGACCCAGTACTTC. Its protein is CASSSPRWDPEDQETQYF.

V is TRBV19 and J is TRBJ2-1; 7 bases are shared with TRBD2. The length of the CDR3 is 15 residues. The junction had 7 bases not matched to a gene; V was cut back by 4 bases and J by 4 bases. Germline CDR1 reads LNHDA; CDR2 reads SQIVND (reference sequence). CDR3 protein: CASSRPSGPYNEQFF. CDR3 nucleotide sequence: TGTGCCAGTAGTAGACCTAGCGGTCCATACAATGAGCAGTTCTTC.

J is TRBJ2-4 and V is TRBV28; tentatively, D is TRBD1 or TRBD2 (5 bases each). This CDR3 has 16 amino acids. Germline lookup yields CDR1 MDHEN and CDR2 SYDVKM. With 5 bases removed from V and 0 bases from J, the gap between germline ends came to 14 bases. Here the CDR3 reads CASSGGRALAKNIQYF. The CDR3 bases are TGTGCCAGCAGTGGGGGACGTGCTCTAGCCAAAAACATTCAGTACTTC.

The V and J genes are TRBV7-9 and TRBJ1-2; tentative D call: TRBD1 (5 bases). The CDR3 sequence is 14 residues long. The V gene's germline CDR1 is SEHNR and CDR2 FQNEAQ (reference sequence). V was shortened by 1 base and J by 7 bases, with 13 bases between the two germline ends. CDR3 nucleotide sequence: TGTGCCAGCAGCTTAGGGTTGGGCAGGGCTGGCTACACCTTC. Translated: CASSLGLGRAGYTF.

This clone occurred once. The CDR3 loop reads CASSSGLGSQYF. Here the CDR3 DNA reads TGTGCCAGCAGCTCGGGACTGGGGTCGCAGTATTTT. This chain uses TRBV7-2 with TRBJ2-3, with TRBD2 as a possible D gene (6 bases). V shed 4 bases and J shed 10 bases, with 12 bases lying between them. The length of the CDR3 is 12 residues. Germline CDR1 SGHTA, CDR2 FQGNSA.

The rearrangement uses TRBV19 and TRBJ2-7; 12 bases align to TRBD2. The CDR3 is 15 amino acids. CDR1 is LNHDA, CDR2 SQIVND, per germline (reference sequence). The V segment lost 3 bases and the J segment 2 bases; nucleotides outside the gene matches: 2. The CDR3 coding sequence is TGTGCCAGTAGTATTTGGACTAGCGGGGCCTACGAGCAGTACTTC. Residues: CASSIWTSGAYEQYF.

The chain uses TRBV5-1 and TRBJ2-3; D ambiguous. The CDR3 loop spans 14 amino acids. V was shortened by 0 bases and J by 2 bases, with 7 bases between the two germline ends. Germline V gene lookup returns CDR1 SGHRS and CDR2 YFSETQ. The CDR3 is CASSLEATTDTQYF. CDR3 nucleotide sequence: TGCGCCAGCAGCTTGGAGGCGACCACAGATACGCAGTATTTT.

The V call is TRBV5-1, the J call TRBJ1-1, with D possibly matching TRBD1 (6 bases). The CDR3 totals 13 residues. Trimming shortened V by 3 bases and J by 6 bases, and 12 bases separated the two germline ends. Germline CDR1 reads SGHRS; CDR2 reads YFSETQ. DNA of the CDR3: TGCGCCAGCAGCTCGGGGGGACAAGCTGAAGCTTTCTTT. As protein: CASSSGGQAEAFF.

The chain joins TRBV5-1 to TRBJ1-3; possibly TRBD1 for D (5 bases). Germline V gene sequence: CDR1 SGHRS, CDR2 YFSETQ. V was trimmed by 0 bases and J by 4 bases, leaving 11 bases between them. The CDR3 consists of 15 residues. In nucleotides, the CDR3 is TGCGCCAGCAGCTTGGCCGGGGGGAAGGGAAACACCATATATTTT. The encoded protein is CASSLAGGKGNTIYF.

This sequence joins TRBV5-4 and TRBJ1-1; D may be TRBD1 (5 bases). V was shortened by 5 bases and J by 0 bases, with 11 bases between the two germline ends. Germline CDR1 reads SGHNT; CDR2 reads YYREEE (reference sequence). The CDR3 sequence is 14 residues long. CDR3 in amino acids: CASSWTGVNTEAFF. The CDR3 region has the DNA TGTGCCAGCAGTTGGACGGGGGTGAACACTGAAGCTTTCTTT.

This clone was observed a handful of times. The chain is built from TRBV30 and TRBJ1-1, with 11 bases aligning to TRBD1. The length of the CDR3 is 12 residues. J lost 5 bases, V lost 5 bases, and 1 base had no gene match. Germline loops: CDR1 GTSNPN, CDR2 SVGIG (reference sequence). The CDR3 loop reads CAWGTGGTEAFF. CDR3 nucleotides: TGTGCCTGGGGGACAGGGGGTACTGAAGCTTTCTTT.

This chain uses TRBV11-1 with TRBJ2-5; no definite D call. Trimming shortened V by 6 bases and J by 5 bases, and 13 bases separated the two germline ends. The CDR3 is 13 residues long. In germline, CDR1 is SGHAT, CDR2 FQDESV (reference sequence). CDR3 protein: CASSSELPETQYF. CDR3 nucleotides: TGTGCCAGCAGTTCGGAATTGCCGGAGACCCAGTACTTC.

This chain connects TRBV7-9 to TRBJ1-2; D might be TRBD1 (5 bases). In germline, CDR1 is SEHNR, CDR2 FQNEAQ (reference sequence). V was clipped by 0 bases and J by 2 bases, with 7 bases between them. The CDR3 runs to 14 residues. The CDR3: CASSLAGRNYGYTF. DNA of the CDR3: TGTGCCAGCAGCTTAGCGGGACGGAACTATGGCTACACCTTC.

The chain uses TRBV19 and TRBJ1-4, with 7 bases identical to TRBD1. The V segment lost 9 bases and the J segment 4 bases; nucleotides outside the gene matches: 5. CDR3 length: 13 residues. CDR1 and CDR2 from the germline V gene are LNHDA and SQIVND (reference sequence). The CDR3 sequence: CASRTGLNEKLFF. The CDR3 nucleotides are TGTGCCAGCCGGACAGGCCTTAATGAAAAACTGTTTTTT.

The chain employs TRBV9 and TRBJ2-3; 10 bases align to TRBD2. From germline, CDR1 is SGDLS and CDR2 YYNGEE. This CDR3 has 16 residues. After removal of 3 bases from V and 1 base from J, the junction contained 5 bases not matched to a gene. In DNA form, the CDR3 reads TGTGCCAGCAGCGCCTCCGGGACTAGCGGCACAGATACGCAGTATTTT. This translates into CASSASGTSGTDTQYF.